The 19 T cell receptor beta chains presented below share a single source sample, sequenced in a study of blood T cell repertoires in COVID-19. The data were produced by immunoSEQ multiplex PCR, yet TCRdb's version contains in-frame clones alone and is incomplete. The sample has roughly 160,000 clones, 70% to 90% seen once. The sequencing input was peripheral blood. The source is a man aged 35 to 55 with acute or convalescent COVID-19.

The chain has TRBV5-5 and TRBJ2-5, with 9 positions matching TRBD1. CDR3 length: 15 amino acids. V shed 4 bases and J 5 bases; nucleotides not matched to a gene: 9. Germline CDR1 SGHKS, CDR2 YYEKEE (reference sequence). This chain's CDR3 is CASSDRDRVEETQYF. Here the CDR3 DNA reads TGTGCCAGCAGCGACCGGGACAGGGTCGAGGAGACCCAGTACTTC.

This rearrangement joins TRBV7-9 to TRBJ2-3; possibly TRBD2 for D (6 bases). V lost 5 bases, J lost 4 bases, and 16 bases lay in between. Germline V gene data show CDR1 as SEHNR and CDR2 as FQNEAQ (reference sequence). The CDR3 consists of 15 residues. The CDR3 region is CASSPREHRSDTQYF. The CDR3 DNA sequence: TGTGCCAGCAGCCCCCGGGAGCACCGGTCAGATACGCAGTATTTT.

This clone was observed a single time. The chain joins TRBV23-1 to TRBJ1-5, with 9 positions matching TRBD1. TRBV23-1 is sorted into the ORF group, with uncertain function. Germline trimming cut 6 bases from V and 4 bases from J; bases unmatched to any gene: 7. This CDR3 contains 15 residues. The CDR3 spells CASSLRTGENQPQHF. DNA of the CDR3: TGCGCCAGCAGCCTCAGGACAGGGGAAAATCAGCCCCAGCATTTT.

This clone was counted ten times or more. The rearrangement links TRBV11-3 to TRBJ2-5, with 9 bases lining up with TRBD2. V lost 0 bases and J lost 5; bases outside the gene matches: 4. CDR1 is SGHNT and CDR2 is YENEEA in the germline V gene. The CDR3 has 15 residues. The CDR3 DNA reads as TGTGCCAGCAGCTTAGATGGCACTAGCGGGGAGACCCAGTACTTC. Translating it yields CASSLDGTSGETQYF.

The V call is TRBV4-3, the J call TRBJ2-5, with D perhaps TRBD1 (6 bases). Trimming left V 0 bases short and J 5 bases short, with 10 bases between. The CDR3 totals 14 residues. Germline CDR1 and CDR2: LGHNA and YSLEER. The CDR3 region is CASSQDLRGETQYF. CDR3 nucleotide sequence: TGCGCCAGCAGCCAAGATCTAAGGGGGGAGACCCAGTACTTC.

The CDR3 protein is CASSQDLVAYEQYF. The CDR3 DNA is TGCGCCAGCAGCCAAGATCTGGTAGCCTACGAGCAGTACTTC. The chain couples TRBV4-3 to TRBJ2-7; D is undetermined. V lost 0 bases and J lost 2, with 8 bases in between. Per the germline V gene, CDR1 is LGHNA and CDR2 is YSLEER. The CDR3 contains 14 residues.

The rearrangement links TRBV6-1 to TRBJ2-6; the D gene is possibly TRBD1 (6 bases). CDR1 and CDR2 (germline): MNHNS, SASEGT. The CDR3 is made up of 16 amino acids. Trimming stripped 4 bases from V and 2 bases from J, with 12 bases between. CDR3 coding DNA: TGTGCCAGCAGTGTACAGGGCTTCGCTGGGGCCAACGTCCTGACTTTC. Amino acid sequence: CASSVQGFAGANVLTF.

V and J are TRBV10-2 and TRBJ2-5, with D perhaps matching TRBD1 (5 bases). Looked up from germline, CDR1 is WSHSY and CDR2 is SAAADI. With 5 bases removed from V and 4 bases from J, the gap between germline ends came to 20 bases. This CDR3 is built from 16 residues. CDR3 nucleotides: TGCGCCAGCAGTACCCCATCCTTGCAGGGTCGAGAGACCCAGTACTTC. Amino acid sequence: CASSTPSLQGRETQYF.

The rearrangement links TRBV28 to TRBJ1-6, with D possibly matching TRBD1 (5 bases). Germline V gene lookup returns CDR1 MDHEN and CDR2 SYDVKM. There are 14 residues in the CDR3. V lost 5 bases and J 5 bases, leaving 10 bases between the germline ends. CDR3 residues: CASSQDRDNSPLHF. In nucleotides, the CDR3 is TGTGCCAGCAGTCAAGACAGAGATAATTCACCCCTCCACTTT.

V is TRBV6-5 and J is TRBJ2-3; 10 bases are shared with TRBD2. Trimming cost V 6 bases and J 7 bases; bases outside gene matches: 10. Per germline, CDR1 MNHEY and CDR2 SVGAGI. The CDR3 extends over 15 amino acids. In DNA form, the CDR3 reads TGTGCCAGCAGCCCAGAGCGGGGGGGGTCCAATACGCAGTATTTT. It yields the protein CASSPERGGSNTQYF.

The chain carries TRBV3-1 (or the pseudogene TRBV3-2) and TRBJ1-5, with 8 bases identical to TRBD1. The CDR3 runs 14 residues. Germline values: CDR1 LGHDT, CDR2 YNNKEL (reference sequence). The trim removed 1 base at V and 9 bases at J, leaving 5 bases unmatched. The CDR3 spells CASSQAGGIWPQHF. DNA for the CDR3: TGTGCCAGCAGCCAAGCAGGGGGCATTTGGCCCCAGCATTTT.

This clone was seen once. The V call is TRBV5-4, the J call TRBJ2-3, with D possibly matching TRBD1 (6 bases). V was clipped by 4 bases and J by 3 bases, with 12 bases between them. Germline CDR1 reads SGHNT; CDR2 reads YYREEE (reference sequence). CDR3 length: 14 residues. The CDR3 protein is CASSVQGGTDTQYF. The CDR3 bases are TGTGCCAGCAGCGTACAGGGTGGGACAGATACGCAGTATTTT.

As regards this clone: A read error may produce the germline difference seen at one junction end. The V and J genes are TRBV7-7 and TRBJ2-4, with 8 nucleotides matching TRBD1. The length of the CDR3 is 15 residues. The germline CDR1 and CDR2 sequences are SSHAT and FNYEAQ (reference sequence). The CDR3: CASSPWDRPKNIQYF. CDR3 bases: TGTGCTAGCAGCCCCTGGGACAGGCCCAAAAACATTCAGTACTTC.

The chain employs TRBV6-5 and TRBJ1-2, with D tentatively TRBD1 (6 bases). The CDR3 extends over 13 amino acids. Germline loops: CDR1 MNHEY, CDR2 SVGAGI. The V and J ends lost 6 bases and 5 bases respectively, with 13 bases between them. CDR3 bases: TGTGCCAGCAGAGAGACAGGCGGGTATGGCTACACCTTC. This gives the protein CASRETGGYGYTF.

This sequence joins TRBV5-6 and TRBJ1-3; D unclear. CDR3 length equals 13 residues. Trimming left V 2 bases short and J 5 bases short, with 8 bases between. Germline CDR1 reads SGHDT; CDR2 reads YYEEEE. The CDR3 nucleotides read TGTGCCAGCAGCTTTCGGGAGAGAAACACCATATATTTT. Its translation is CASSFRERNTIYF.

CDR3 nucleotides: TGTGCCAGCAGTGGACAGACGGGAGACCGCACAGATACGCAGTATTTT. This codes for CASSGQTGDRTDTQYF. The rearrangement links TRBV6-1 to TRBJ2-3; tentative D call: TRBD2 (6 bases). V was cut by 4 bases and J by 1 base, with 15 bases left in between. The V gene's germline CDR1 is MNHNS and CDR2 SASEGT. The CDR3 totals 16 residues.

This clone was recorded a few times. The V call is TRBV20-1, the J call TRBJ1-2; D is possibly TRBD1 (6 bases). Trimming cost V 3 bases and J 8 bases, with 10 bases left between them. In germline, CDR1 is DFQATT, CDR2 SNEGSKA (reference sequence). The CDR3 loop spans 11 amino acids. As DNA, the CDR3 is TGCAGTGCTAGGGGGGCCGGAGGCTACACCTTC. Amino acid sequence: CSARGAGGYTF.

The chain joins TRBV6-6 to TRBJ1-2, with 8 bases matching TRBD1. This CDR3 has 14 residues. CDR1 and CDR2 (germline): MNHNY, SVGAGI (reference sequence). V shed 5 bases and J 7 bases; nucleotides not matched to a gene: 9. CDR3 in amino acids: CASSPDRAGSGYTF. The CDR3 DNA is TGTGCCAGCAGTCCGGACAGGGCAGGGAGTGGCTACACCTTC.

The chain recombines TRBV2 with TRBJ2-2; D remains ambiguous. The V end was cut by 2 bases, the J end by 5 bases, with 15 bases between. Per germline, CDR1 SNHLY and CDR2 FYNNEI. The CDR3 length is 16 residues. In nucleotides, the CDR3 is TGTGCCAGCAGTGAAAACTCCAGAGGAGTTACCGGGGAGCTGTTTTTT. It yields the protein CASSENSRGVTGELFF. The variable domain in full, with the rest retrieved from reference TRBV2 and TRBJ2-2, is EPEVTQTPSHQVTQMGQEVILRCVPISNHLYFYWYRQILGQKVEFLVSFYNNEISEKSEIFDDQFSVERPDGSNFTLKIRSTKLEDSAMYFCASSENSRGVTGELFFGEGSRLTVL.